Reported below is one TCR beta chain. Antigen: not known. The library was made from cDNA and included unique molecular identifiers. cDNA molecules numbering about half a million came from approximately 1 to 10 million T cells. One entry per CDR3 protein results from TCRdb running MiXCR on the PCR reads. The table includes 450,000 to 700,000 distinct CDR3 sequences, 44% detected once. This specimen belongs to a study of post-analysis software for immune sequencing data. Study results and limitations: The five TRBV segments detected at higher frequency in patients than in controls included TRBV5-6, TRBV5-1 and TRBV20-1. Controls had significantly higher normalized Chao1 diversity than multiple sclerosis patients.

V shed 3 bases and J 0 bases; nucleotides not matched to a gene: 14. Germline CDR1 is MNHEY and CDR2 is SMNVEV (reference sequence). The CDR3 runs to 19 residues. The receptor's source is a girl between 5 and 17 years old with multiple sclerosis. The V gene is TRBV27, the J gene TRBJ2-1, with TRBD1 matching 7 bases. Source material: blood. The CDR3 nucleotides are TGTGCCAGCAGTTTCCCTCTAGGGGCGACAGGGAGCTCCTACAATGAGCAGTTCTTC. As protein: CASSFPLGATGSSYNEQFF.